This entry lists 12 T cell receptor beta chains sequenced from one sample in a study of OX40 agonist ivuxolimab in advanced cancers. Profiled with immunoSEQ multiplex PCR; TCRdb holds only in-frame clones, not every one. The repertoire consists of tens of thousands of clones, with 87% occurring once and the leading ten covering 0.3% to 0.4%. The sample consisted of CD4+ or CD8+ T cells sorted from blood, taken in a trial of the OX40 agonist ivuxolimab. The receptors stem from an adult with an advanced solid tumor such as melanoma, head and neck, liver or kidney cancer.

V gene TRBV18 combines with J gene TRBJ1-6; D is unresolved. The CDR3 is made up of 15 amino acids. V lost 1 base and J 0 bases, leaving 4 bases between the germline ends. Germline V gene sequence: CDR1 KGHSH, CDR2 LQKENI. CDR3 sequence reads: CASSPRDSYNSPLHF. CDR3 nucleotide sequence: TGTGCCAGCTCACCACGGGACTCCTATAATTCACCCCTCCACTTT.

V and J are TRBV14 and TRBJ1-1, with D unclear. The CDR3 runs to 13 residues. CDR1 SGHDN and CDR2 FVKESK come from the germline V gene. The ends were cut back, 1 base at V and 3 bases at J, with 6 bases in the middle. The CDR3 reads CASSQGTYTEAFF. CDR3 bases: TGTGCCAGCAGCCAAGGCACATACACTGAAGCTTTCTTT.

J is TRBJ2-1 and V is TRBV7-2; D gene unclear. The V and J ends lost 5 bases and 4 bases respectively, with 9 bases between them. The CDR3 totals 13 residues. Germline CDR1 is SGHTA and CDR2 is FQGNSA. CDR3 nucleotide sequence: TGTGCCAGCAGCCTTCATCGGTACAATGAGCAGTTCTTC. Translated, it gives CASSLHRYNEQFF.

This chain joins TRBV7-2 and TRBJ2-5; D not certain. The germline gives CDR1 SGHTA, CDR2 FQGNSA. V dropped 4 bases and J dropped 5 bases, with 11 bases sitting between them. CDR3 size: 13 residues. In nucleotides, the CDR3 is TGTGCCAGCAGCTCCCGGCTTTGGGAGACCCAGTACTTC. This sequence encodes CASSSRLWETQYF.

The gene calls are TRBV5-8 and TRBJ1-1, with D unclear. This CDR3 contains 16 residues. Germline CDR1 is SGHTS and CDR2 is YDEGEE. The ends were cut back, 7 bases at V and 3 bases at J, with 22 bases in the middle. The CDR3: CASPSLPERVDTEAFF. CDR3 nucleotide sequence: TGTGCCAGCCCCTCTCTGCCGGAAAGGGTTGACACTGAAGCTTTCTTT.

The V call is TRBV6-1, the J call TRBJ1-6; 11 bases fit TRBD1. CDR1 and CDR2 (germline): MNHNS, SASEGT. V was clipped by 5 bases and J by 8 bases; unmatched bases: 8. The CDR3 extends over 16 amino acids. The CDR3 bases are TGTGCCAGCAGTAAAGAGTGGACAGGGGGCTATTCACCCCTCCACTTT. It encodes CASSKEWTGGYSPLHF.

The rearrangement uses TRBV28 and TRBJ1-2; TRBD1 is a possible D gene (6 bases). This CDR3 is 13 amino acids long. V was cut by 4 bases and J by 4 bases, with 10 bases left in between. Germline assignment: CDR1 MDHEN and CDR2 SYDVKM. The CDR3 coding sequence is TGTGCCAGCAGTTCTCGGGGGCTCTATGGCTACACCTTC. Encoded protein: CASSSRGLYGYTF.

The chain joins TRBV9 to TRBJ2-7, with TRBD1 as a possible D gene (6 bases). This CDR3 comprises 15 residues. V lost 4 bases and J 2 bases, leaving 16 bases between the germline ends. The V gene's germline CDR1 is SGDLS and CDR2 YYNGEE. The CDR3 protein is CASSRQVGAAYEQYF. The CDR3, as DNA: TGTGCCAGCAGCCGCCAAGTGGGGGCGGCCTACGAGCAGTACTTC.

This clone was counted once. This chain joins TRBV28 and TRBJ2-4; maybe TRBD2 (6 bases). Germline CDR1 is MDHEN and CDR2 is SYDVKM. The CDR3 has 16 amino acids. The V end was cut by 2 bases, the J end by 1 base, with 12 bases between. The chain's CDR3 is CASSLRGAAAKNIQYF. Written as DNA, the CDR3 is TGTGCCAGCAGTTTACGCGGGGCGGCGGCCAAAAACATTCAGTACTTC.

The rearrangement joins TRBV5-1 to TRBJ2-7; 10 nucleotides match TRBD1. Germline trimming cut 2 bases from V and 3 bases from J; bases unmatched to any gene: 2. This CDR3 comprises 14 residues. CDR1 is SGHRS, CDR2 YFSETQ, per germline. This CDR3 is CASSFGTGVYEQYF. CDR3 bases: TGCGCCAGCAGCTTTGGGACAGGGGTCTACGAGCAGTACTTC.

The chain joins TRBV7-9 to TRBJ1-1; 9 positions agree with TRBD1. Losses at the gene ends were 5 bases for V and 2 bases for J; bases not matched to a gene: 6. This CDR3 has 15 amino acids. Per germline, CDR1 SEHNR and CDR2 FQNEAQ (reference sequence). The CDR3 DNA follows: TGTGCCAGCAGCCAGCCGGGACAGGGAAACACTGAAGCTTTCTTT. It codes for CASSQPGQGNTEAFF.

The chain uses TRBV7-8 and TRBJ2-3; weak D call: TRBD2 (6 bases). The CDR3 is 12 amino acids. Germline lookup yields CDR1 SGHVS and CDR2 FQNEAQ. Trimming left V 5 bases short and J 4 bases short, with 7 bases between. The CDR3 sequence is CASSPGADTQYF. The CDR3 nucleotides are TGTGCCAGCAGCCCGGGGGCAGATACGCAGTATTTT.